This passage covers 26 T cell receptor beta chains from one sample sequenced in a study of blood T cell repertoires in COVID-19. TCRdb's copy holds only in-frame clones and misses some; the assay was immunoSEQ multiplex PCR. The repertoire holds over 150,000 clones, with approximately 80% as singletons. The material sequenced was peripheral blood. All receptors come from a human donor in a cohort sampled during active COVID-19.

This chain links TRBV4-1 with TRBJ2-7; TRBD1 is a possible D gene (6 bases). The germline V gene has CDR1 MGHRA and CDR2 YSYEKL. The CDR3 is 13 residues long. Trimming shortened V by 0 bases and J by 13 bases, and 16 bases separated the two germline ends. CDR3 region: CASSQEGRGTLYF. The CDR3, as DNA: TGCGCCAGCAGCCAAGAGGGCAGGGGAACTCTTTACTTC.

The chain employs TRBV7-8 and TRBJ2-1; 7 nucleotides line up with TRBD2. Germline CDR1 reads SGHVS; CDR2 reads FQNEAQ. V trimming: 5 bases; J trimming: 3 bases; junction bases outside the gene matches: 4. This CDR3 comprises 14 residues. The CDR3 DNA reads TGTGCCAGCAGCCCGACTAGCAGCTACAATGAGCAGTTCTTC. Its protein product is CASSPTSSYNEQFF. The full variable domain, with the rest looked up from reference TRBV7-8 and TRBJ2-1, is GAGVSQSPRYKVAKRGQDVALRCDPISGHVSLFWYQQALGQGPEFLTYFQNEAQLDKSGLPSDRFFAERPEGSVSTLKIQRTQQEDSAVYLCASSPTSSYNEQFFGPGTRLTVL.

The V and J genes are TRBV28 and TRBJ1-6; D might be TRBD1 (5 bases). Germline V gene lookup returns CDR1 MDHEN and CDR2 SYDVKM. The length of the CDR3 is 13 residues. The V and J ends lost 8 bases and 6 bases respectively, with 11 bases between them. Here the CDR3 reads CASGGLVNSPLHF. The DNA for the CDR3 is TGTGCCAGCGGGGGACTTGTTAATTCACCCCTCCACTTT.

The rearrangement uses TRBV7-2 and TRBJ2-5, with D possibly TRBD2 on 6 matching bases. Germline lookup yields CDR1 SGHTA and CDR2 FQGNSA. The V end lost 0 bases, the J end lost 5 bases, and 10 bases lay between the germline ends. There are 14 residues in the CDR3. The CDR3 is CASSLARGWETQYF. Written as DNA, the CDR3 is TGTGCCAGCAGCTTAGCGCGGGGTTGGGAGACCCAGTACTTC.

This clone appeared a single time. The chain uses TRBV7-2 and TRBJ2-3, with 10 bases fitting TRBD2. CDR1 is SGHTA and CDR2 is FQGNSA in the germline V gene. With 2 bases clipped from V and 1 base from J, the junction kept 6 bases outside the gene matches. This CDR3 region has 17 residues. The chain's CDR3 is CASSLISGREGTDTQYF. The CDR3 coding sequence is TGTGCCAGCAGCTTAATAAGCGGGAGGGAGGGCACAGATACGCAGTATTTT.

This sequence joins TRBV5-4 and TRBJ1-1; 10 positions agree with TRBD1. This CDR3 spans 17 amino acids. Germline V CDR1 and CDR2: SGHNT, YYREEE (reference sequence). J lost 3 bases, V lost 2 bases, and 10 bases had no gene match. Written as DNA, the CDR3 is TGTGCCAGCAGCTTAGGGGGACAGGGGCTTTTGGACACTGAAGCTTTCTTT. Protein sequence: CASSLGGQGLLDTEAFF. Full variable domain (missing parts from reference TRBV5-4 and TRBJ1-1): ETGVTQSPTHLIKTRGQQVTLRCSSQSGHNTVSWYQQALGQGPQFIFQYYREEENGRGNFPPRFSGLQFPNYSSELNVNALELDDSALYLCASSLGGQGLLDTEAFFGQGTRLTVV.

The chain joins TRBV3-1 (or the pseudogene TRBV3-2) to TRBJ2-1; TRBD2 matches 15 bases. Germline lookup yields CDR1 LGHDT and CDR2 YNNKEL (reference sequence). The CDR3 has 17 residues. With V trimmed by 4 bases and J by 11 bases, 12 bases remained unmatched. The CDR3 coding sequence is TGTGCCAGCAGCCTTCCGGGACTAGCGGGAGGTGCTAGTCAGCAGTTCTTC. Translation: CASSLPGLAGGASQQFF.

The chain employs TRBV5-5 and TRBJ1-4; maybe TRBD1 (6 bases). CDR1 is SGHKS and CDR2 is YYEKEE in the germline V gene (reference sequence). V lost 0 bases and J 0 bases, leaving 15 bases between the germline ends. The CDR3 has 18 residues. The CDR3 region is CASSLEGQIYSTNEKLFF. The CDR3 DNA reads TGTGCCAGCAGCTTGGAAGGACAGATTTATTCAACTAATGAAAAACTGTTTTTT.

CDR3 nucleotide sequence: TGTGCCAGCAGCCCCAGGGGGTATGAGCAGTTCTTC. Protein sequence: CASSPRGYEQFF. This chain links TRBV11-2 with TRBJ2-1; 7 positions agree with TRBD1. The V gene's germline CDR1 is SGHAT and CDR2 FQNNGV. This CDR3 is built from 12 residues. The V segment lost 5 bases and the J segment 8 bases; nucleotides outside the gene matches: 3.

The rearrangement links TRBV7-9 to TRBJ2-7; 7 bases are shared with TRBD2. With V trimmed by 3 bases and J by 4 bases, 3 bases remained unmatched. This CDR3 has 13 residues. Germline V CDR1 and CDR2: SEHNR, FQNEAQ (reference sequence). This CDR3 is CASSFWGGYEQYF. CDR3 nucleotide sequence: TGTGCCAGCAGCTTTTGGGGGGGTTACGAGCAGTACTTC.

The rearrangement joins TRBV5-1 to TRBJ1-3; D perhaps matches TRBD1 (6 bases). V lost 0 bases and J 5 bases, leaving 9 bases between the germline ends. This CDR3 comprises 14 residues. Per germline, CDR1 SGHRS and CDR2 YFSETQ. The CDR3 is CASSLAQGRNTIYF. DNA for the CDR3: TGCGCCAGCAGCTTGGCTCAGGGGAGAAACACCATATATTTT.

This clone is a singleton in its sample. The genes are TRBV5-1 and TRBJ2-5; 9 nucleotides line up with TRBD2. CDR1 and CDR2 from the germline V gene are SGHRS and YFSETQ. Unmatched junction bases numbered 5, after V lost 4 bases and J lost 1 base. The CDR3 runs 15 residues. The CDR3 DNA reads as TGCGCCAGCAGCCGCCAGACTAGCGGCCAAGAGACCCAGTACTTC. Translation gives CASSRQTSGQETQYF.

The CDR3 DNA reads TGTGCCAGCAGTGAAATCCGGTATTATAGCAATCAGCCCCAGCATTTT. Amino acid sequence: CASSEIRYYSNQPQHF. V and J are TRBV2 and TRBJ1-5, with D uncertain. This CDR3 is built from 16 residues. Germline V gene data show CDR1 as SNHLY and CDR2 as FYNNEI. V lost 2 bases to trimming and J lost 0 bases, with 11 bases between them.

CDR3 protein: CASSQLAGEQRSEQFF. CDR3 nucleotides: TGTGCCAGCTCACAACTAGCGGGAGAACAAAGGAGTGAGCAGTTCTTC. The chain has TRBV18 and TRBJ2-1, with TRBD2 matching over 11 bases. This CDR3 spans 16 amino acids. The J segment lost 9 bases and the V segment lost 4 bases, leaving 11 bases of the junction unmatched. Germline loops: CDR1 KGHSH, CDR2 LQKENI.

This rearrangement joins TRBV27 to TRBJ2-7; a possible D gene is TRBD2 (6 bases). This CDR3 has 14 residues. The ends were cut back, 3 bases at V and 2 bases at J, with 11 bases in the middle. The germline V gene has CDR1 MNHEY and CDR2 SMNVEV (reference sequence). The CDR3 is CASSLGGFTYEQYF. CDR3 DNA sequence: TGTGCCAGCAGTTTGGGGGGTTTCACCTACGAGCAGTACTTC.

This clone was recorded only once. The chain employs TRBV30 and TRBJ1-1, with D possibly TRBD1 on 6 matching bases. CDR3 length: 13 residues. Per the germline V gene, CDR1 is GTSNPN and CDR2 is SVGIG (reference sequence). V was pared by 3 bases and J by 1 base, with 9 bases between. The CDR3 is CAWRTGTNTEAFF. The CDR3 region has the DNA TGTGCCTGGAGGACAGGAACGAACACTGAAGCTTTCTTT.

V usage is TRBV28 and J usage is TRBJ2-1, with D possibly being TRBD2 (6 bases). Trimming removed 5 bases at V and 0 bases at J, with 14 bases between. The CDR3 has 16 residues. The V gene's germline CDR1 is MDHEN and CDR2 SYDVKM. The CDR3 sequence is CASSQKIGSSYNEQFF. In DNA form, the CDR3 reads TGTGCCAGCAGTCAAAAGATCGGGAGCTCCTACAATGAGCAGTTCTTC.

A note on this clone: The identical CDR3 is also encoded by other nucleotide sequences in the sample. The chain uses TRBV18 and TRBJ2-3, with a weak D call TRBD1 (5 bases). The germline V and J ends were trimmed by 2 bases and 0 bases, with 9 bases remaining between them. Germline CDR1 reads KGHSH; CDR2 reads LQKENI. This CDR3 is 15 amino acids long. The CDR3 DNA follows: TGTGCCAGCTCACCAGCTTCAGGGAGCACAGATACGCAGTATTTT. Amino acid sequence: CASSPASGSTDTQYF.

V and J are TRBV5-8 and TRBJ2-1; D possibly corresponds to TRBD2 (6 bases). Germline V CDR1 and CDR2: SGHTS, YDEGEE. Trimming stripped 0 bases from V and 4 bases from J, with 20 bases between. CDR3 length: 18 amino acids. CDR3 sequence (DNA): TGTGCCAGCAGCTTGGCCTTCGTTTACGGGAGTGTTTACAATGAGCAGTTCTTC. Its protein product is CASSLAFVYGSVYNEQFF.

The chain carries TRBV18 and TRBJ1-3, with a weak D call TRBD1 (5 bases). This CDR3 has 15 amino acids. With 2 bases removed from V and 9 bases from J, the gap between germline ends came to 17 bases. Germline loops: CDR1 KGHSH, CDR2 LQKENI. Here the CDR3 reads CASSPSQELRGTIYF. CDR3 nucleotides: TGTGCCAGCTCACCATCCCAGGAGCTTAGGGGCACCATATATTTT.

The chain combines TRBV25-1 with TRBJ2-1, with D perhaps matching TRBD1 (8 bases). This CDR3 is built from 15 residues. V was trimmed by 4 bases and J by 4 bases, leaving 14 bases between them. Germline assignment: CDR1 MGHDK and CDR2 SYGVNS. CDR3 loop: CASSAYRGGYNEQFF. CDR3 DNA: TGTGCCAGCAGTGCCTACAGGGGGGGATACAATGAGCAGTTCTTC.

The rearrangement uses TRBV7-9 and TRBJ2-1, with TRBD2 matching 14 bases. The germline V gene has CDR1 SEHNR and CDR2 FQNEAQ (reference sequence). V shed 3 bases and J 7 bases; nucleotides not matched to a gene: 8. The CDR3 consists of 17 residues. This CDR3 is CASSFQGTSGSGNEQFF. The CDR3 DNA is TGTGCCAGCAGCTTCCAAGGGACTAGCGGGAGTGGGAATGAGCAGTTCTTC.

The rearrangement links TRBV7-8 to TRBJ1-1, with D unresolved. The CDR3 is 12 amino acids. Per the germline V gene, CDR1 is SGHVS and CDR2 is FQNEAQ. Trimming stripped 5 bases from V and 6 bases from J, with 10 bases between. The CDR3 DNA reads TGTGCCAGCAGCCTCGGAGGCGCTGAAGCTTTCTTT. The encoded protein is CASSLGGAEAFF.

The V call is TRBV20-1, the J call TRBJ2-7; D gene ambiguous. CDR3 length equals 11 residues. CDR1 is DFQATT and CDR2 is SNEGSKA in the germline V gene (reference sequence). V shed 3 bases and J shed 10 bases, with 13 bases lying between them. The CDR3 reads CSASGQVEQYF. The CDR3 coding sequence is TGCAGTGCTAGTGGCCAGGTGGAACAGTACTTC.

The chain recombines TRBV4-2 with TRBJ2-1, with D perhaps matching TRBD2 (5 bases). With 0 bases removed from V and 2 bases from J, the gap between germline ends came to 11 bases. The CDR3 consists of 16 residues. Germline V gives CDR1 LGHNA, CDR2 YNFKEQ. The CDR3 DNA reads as TGTGCCAGCAGCCAAGATGTTAGCGAGACCTACAATGAGCAGTTCTTC. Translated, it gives CASSQDVSETYNEQFF.

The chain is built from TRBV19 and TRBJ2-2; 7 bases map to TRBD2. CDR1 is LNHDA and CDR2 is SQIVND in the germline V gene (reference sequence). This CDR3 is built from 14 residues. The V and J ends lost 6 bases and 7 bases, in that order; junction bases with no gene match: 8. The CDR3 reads CASSEGRANGELFF. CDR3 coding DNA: TGTGCCAGTAGCGAGGGGAGGGCCAACGGGGAGCTGTTTTTT.